This T cell receptor (beta chain) is drawn from a study of blood T cell repertoires in COVID-19. Study-wide background: T cells, B-cell-depleted T cells, or PBMCs provided the cDNA or gDNA that served as material.

This CDR3 region has 13 residues. Trimming took off 2 bases at V and 9 bases at J, with 8 bases between the two ends. CDR1 and CDR2 (germline): SGHAT, FQNNGV. The assay was immunoSEQ multiplex PCR, and TCRdb's table has in-frame clones only and misses some. Of roughly 250,000 clones in the sample, around four fifths are singletons; the top ten hold about 4%. The TCR comes from a middle-aged woman with active or convalescent COVID-19. The chain is built from TRBV11-2 and TRBJ1-6, with D tentatively TRBD1 (6 bases). The sample consisted of peripheral blood. The CDR3 DNA reads TGTGCCAGCAGCTTAACGGACAGTTCACCCCTCCACTTT. Translated: CASSLTDSSPLHF.